This paragraph reports one T cell receptor (beta chain). Its antigen is as yet unknown. Per the germline V gene, CDR1 is LGHNT and CDR2 is FRNRAP. The CDR3 sequence is 12 residues long. The V end was cut by 6 bases, the J end by 7 bases, with 10 bases between. The record originates from a study of OX40 agonist ivuxolimab in advanced cancers. General study points: The study observed clonal expansion of CD4+ and CD8+ blood T cells by week 6 at 0.1 to 3.0 mg/kg. Mean expanded clone counts were higher in CD8+ than CD4+ T cells. Relatively little clonal expansion, among the lowest observed, appeared in partial responders at 0.1-3.0 mg/kg.

The table came from immunoSEQ multiplex PCR; TCRdb's copy has only in-frame clones and leaves some out. The sample lists around 98,000 clones; roughly 87% were seen once. Baseline, cycle 4 day 1, and cycle 7 day 1 were the blood sampling points. The sample in question was CD4+ or CD8+ T cells sorted from blood, obtained in a trial of the OX40 agonist ivuxolimab. The sequence was obtained from an adult with an advanced solid tumor such as melanoma, head and neck, liver or kidney cancer. The chain has TRBV12-5 and TRBJ2-1; the D gene is possibly TRBD1 (6 bases). The chain's CDR3 is CASGGQINEQFF. The CDR3 nucleotides read TGTGCTAGTGGGGGACAAATTAATGAGCAGTTCTTC. Full variable domain (remainder filled in from reference TRBV12-5 and TRBJ2-1): DARVTQTPRHKVTEMGQEVTMRCQPILGHNTVFWYRQTMMQGLELLAYFRNRAPLDDSGMPKDRFSAEMPDATLATLKIQPSEPRDSAVYFCASGGQINEQFFGPGTRLTVL.